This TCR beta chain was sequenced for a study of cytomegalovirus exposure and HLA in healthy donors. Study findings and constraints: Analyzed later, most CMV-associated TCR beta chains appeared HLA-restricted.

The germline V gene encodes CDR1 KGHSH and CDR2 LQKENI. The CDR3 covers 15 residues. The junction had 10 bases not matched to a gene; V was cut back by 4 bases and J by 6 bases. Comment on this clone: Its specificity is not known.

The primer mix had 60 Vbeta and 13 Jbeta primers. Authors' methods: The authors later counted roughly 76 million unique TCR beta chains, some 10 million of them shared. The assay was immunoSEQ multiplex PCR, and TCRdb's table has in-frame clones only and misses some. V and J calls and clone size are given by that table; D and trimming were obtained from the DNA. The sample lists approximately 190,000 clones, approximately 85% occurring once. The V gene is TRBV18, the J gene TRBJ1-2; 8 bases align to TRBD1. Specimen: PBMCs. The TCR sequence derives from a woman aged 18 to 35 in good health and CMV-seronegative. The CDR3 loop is CASSQSGQGVNGYTF. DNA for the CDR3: TGTGCCAGCTCACAAAGCGGACAGGGTGTAAATGGCTACACCTTC.